Listed below are T cell receptor beta chains from one sample, sequenced in a study of T cells in Graves' hyperthyroidism and ophthalmopathy. From the multiplex PCR reads, TCRdb called clonotypes with MiXCR, one entry per CDR3 protein. The data contain 500,000 to 750,000 distinct CDR3 sequences, approximately 14% of them seen just once; the ten biggest clones take up roughly 6.6%. The material sequenced was blood. The origin of the receptors is a woman younger than 45 with Graves' hyperthyroidism. Each CDR3 is given with its conserved first and last residue. A D gene is named only where the DNA matches it firmly.

v_call: TRBV5-6; d_call: .; cdr3_length: 16; j_call: TRBJ2-7; cdr3_aa: CASSNQRLRDPYEQYF
v_call: TRBV2; d_call: TRBD2; cdr3_length: 17; j_call: TRBJ2-1; cdr3_aa: CASSPPGVAGGDNEQFF
v_call: TRBV18; d_call: .; cdr3_length: 15; j_call: TRBJ2-3; cdr3_aa: CASSPPGSNTDTQYF
v_call: TRBV5-5; d_call: TRBD1; cdr3_length: 15; j_call: TRBJ1-5; cdr3_aa: CASSLGQGVSQPQHF
v_call: TRBV18; d_call: .; cdr3_length: 16; j_call: TRBJ1-2; cdr3_aa: CASSPFDAGNNYGYTF
v_call: TRBV11-2; d_call: .; cdr3_length: 13; j_call: TRBJ2-7; cdr3_aa: CASSLEWKDEQYF
v_call: TRBV30; d_call: .; cdr3_length: 14; j_call: TRBJ2-7; cdr3_aa: CAWSVAWGAREQYF
v_call: TRBV11-2; d_call: .; cdr3_length: 15; j_call: TRBJ1-3; cdr3_aa: CASSSRTASGNTIYF
v_call: TRBV6-1; d_call: .; cdr3_length: 14; j_call: TRBJ2-1; cdr3_aa: CASSEEFSGNEQFF
v_call: TRBV7-8; d_call: TRBD1; cdr3_length: 15; j_call: TRBJ2-7; cdr3_aa: CASSVPGQSSYEQYF
v_call: TRBV14; d_call: .; cdr3_length: 11; j_call: TRBJ2-2; cdr3_aa: CASKYDGELFF
v_call: TRBV4-1; d_call: .; cdr3_length: 13; j_call: TRBJ2-1; cdr3_aa: CASRPRLLNEQFF
v_call: TRBV15; d_call: TRBD1; cdr3_length: 14; j_call: TRBJ2-3; cdr3_aa: CATSRTGSTDTQYF
v_call: TRBV18; d_call: .; cdr3_length: 16; j_call: TRBJ2-3; cdr3_aa: CASSPCGTELTDTQYF
v_call: TRBV10-3; d_call: .; cdr3_length: 13; j_call: TRBJ2-5; cdr3_aa: CAISDGNQETQYF
v_call: TRBV5-1; d_call: TRBD2; cdr3_length: 15; j_call: TRBJ2-1; cdr3_aa: CASSVTSGSPYEQFF
v_call: TRBV30; d_call: .; cdr3_length: 14; j_call: TRBJ1-5; cdr3_aa: CAWSAGQGDQPQHF
v_call: TRBV12-3/TRBV12-4; d_call: TRBD2; cdr3_length: 15; j_call: TRBJ2-3; cdr3_aa: CASSSPRGVTDTQYF
v_call: TRBV13; d_call: TRBD1; cdr3_length: 13; j_call: TRBJ2-2; cdr3_aa: CARWDRQTGELFF
v_call: TRBV7-9; d_call: TRBD2; cdr3_length: 15; j_call: TRBJ2-3; cdr3_aa: CASSLLAGEADTQYF
v_call: TRBV29-1; d_call: .; cdr3_length: 14; j_call: TRBJ2-5; cdr3_aa: CSVGTRGYQETQYF
v_call: TRBV11-2; d_call: .; cdr3_length: 14; j_call: TRBJ2-7; cdr3_aa: CASSLGWSPYEQYF
v_call: TRBV5-6; d_call: .; cdr3_length: 13; j_call: TRBJ1-2; cdr3_aa: CASSLWGGTGYTF
v_call: TRBV5-1; d_call: TRBD2; cdr3_length: 17; j_call: TRBJ2-1; cdr3_aa: CASSTGLAGLRVNEQFF
v_call: TRBV20-1; d_call: .; cdr3_length: 13; j_call: TRBJ2-3; cdr3_aa: CSASPTATDTQYF
v_call: TRBV12-3/TRBV12-4; d_call: TRBD2; cdr3_length: 16; j_call: TRBJ2-1; cdr3_aa: CASSLRVLAGGGEQSF
v_call: TRBV18; d_call: TRBD1; cdr3_length: 16; j_call: TRBJ1-1; cdr3_aa: CASSPGRGQGGTEAFF
v_call: TRBV25-1; d_call: TRBD1; cdr3_length: 15; j_call: TRBJ1-6; cdr3_aa: CASSARTGVDSPLHF
v_call: TRBV6-2/TRBV6-3; d_call: TRBD2; cdr3_length: 15; j_call: TRBJ2-1; cdr3_aa: CASTLGLAVYNEQFF
v_call: TRBV19; d_call: .; cdr3_length: 15; j_call: TRBJ1-2; cdr3_aa: CASSAAYPGVYGYTF
v_call: TRBV27; d_call: TRBD1; cdr3_length: 15; j_call: TRBJ1-5; cdr3_aa: CASSSGQGEVQPQHF
v_call: TRBV2; d_call: TRBD2; cdr3_length: 17; j_call: TRBJ2-2; cdr3_aa: CASRGTSGRAWTGELFF
v_call: TRBV20-1; d_call: .; cdr3_length: 14; j_call: TRBJ2-6; cdr3_aa: CSAPREAGANVLTF
v_call: TRBV5-1; d_call: .; cdr3_length: 15; j_call: TRBJ2-1; cdr3_aa: CASSLESSPREVQFF
v_call: TRBV7-8; d_call: TRBD2; cdr3_length: 15; j_call: TRBJ2-7; cdr3_aa: CASSYGLAGPYEQYF
v_call: TRBV30; d_call: .; cdr3_length: 13; j_call: TRBJ1-1; cdr3_aa: CAWRGGRNTEAFF
v_call: TRBV7-3; d_call: TRBD1; cdr3_length: 17; j_call: TRBJ2-3; cdr3_aa: CASSRARDSQKRDTQYF
v_call: TRBV27; d_call: .; cdr3_length: 15; j_call: TRBJ2-5; cdr3_aa: CASSFWAGPTETQYF
v_call: TRBV3-1; d_call: TRBD2; cdr3_length: 17; j_call: TRBJ2-7; cdr3_aa: CASSQDLTSGYSYEQYF
v_call: TRBV7-2; d_call: .; cdr3_length: 14; j_call: TRBJ2-7; cdr3_aa: CASSSTDSPYEQYF
v_call: TRBV4-1; d_call: .; cdr3_length: 15; j_call: TRBJ1-6; cdr3_aa: CASSQDRERDSPLHF
v_call: TRBV30; d_call: .; cdr3_length: 12; j_call: TRBJ2-7; cdr3_aa: CAWSVRGAEQYF
v_call: TRBV28; d_call: .; cdr3_length: 16; j_call: TRBJ2-7; cdr3_aa: CASSFKGGRRSYEQYF
v_call: TRBV11-2; d_call: TRBD2; cdr3_length: 16; j_call: TRBJ2-7; cdr3_aa: CASSLGTSGTSYEQYF
v_call: TRBV27; d_call: TRBD1; cdr3_length: 14; j_call: TRBJ1-2; cdr3_aa: CASSPDRGLYGYTF
v_call: TRBV5-4; d_call: TRBD1; cdr3_length: 14; j_call: TRBJ2-5; cdr3_aa: CASSQDRVQETQYF
v_call: TRBV5-1; d_call: TRBD1; cdr3_length: 16; j_call: TRBJ2-3; cdr3_aa: CASSETGERHTDTQYF
v_call: TRBV27; d_call: .; cdr3_length: 14; j_call: TRBJ1-5; cdr3_aa: CASRREYSNQPQHF
v_call: TRBV9; d_call: TRBD2; cdr3_length: 16; j_call: TRBJ2-7; cdr3_aa: CASSVGGGTSGYEQYF
v_call: TRBV7-9; d_call: TRBD2; cdr3_length: 15; j_call: TRBJ2-7; cdr3_aa: CASSPTLAGTYEQYF
v_call: TRBV4-3; d_call: .; cdr3_length: 15; j_call: TRBJ1-1; cdr3_aa: CASSQLIQVNTEAFF
v_call: TRBV20-1; d_call: .; cdr3_length: 13; j_call: TRBJ1-5; cdr3_aa: CSARGDSNQPQHF